This T cell receptor (beta chain) was sequenced for a study of regulatory T cells in long-lasting Graves disease. Study-wide points: Newly diagnosed Graves' patients had higher TCR diversity than persistent ones. Whereas new patients shared about a thousand public clonotypes, persistent patients shared more, at about 2,700.

Arm-PCR of CDR3 regions and iRepertoire HTBI primers were the basis on which TCR beta libraries were built. From the multiplex PCR reads, TCRdb called clonotypes with MiXCR, one entry per CDR3 protein. The sample includes 350,000 to 500,000 distinct CDR3 sequences, around 20% of them seen just once. This clonotype has only one observation. What it binds is not known. Only one base separates this from a far larger clonotype, so it likely reflects a read error. Time point: persistent/refractory GD, antithyroid drugs over 5 years with positive TRAb. Preparation of the TCR library used RNA extracted from PBMCs. The CDR3 contains 15 residues. Trimming removed 5 bases at V and 2 bases at J, with 15 bases between. Germline V gives CDR1 MNHEY, CDR2 SVGEGT.

The chain has TRBV6-2 or TRBV6-3 and TRBJ1-2; D uncertain. The origin of this receptor is a female donor with Graves disease. The sequencing used peripheral blood mononuclear cells (PBMCs), collected when the disease was refractory, from a patient treated with antithyroid drugs. This chain's CDR3 is CASSDAGSHNYGYTF. CDR3 DNA: TGTGCCAGCAGTGACGCAGGCAGCCACAACTATGGCTACACCTTC.